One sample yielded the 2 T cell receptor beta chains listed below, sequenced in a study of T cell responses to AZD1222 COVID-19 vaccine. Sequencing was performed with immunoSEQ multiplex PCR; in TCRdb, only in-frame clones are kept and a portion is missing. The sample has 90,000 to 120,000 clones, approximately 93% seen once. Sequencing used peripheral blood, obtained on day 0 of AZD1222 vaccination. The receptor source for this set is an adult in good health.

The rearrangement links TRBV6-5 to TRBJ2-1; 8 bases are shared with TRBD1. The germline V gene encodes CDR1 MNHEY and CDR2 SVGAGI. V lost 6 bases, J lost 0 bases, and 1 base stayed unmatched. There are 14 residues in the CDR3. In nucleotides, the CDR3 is TGTGCCAGCAGCCAGGGGGCCTCCTACAATGAGCAGTTCTTC. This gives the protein CASSQGASYNEQFF.

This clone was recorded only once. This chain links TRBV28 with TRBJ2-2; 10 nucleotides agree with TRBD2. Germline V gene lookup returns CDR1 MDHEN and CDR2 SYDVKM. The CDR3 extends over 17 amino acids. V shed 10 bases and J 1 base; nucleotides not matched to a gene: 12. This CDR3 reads CATTSGLFGVNTGELFF. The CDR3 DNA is TGTGCCACGACTAGCGGGTTATTCGGAGTGAACACCGGGGAGCTGTTTTTT. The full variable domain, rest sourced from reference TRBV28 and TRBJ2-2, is DVKVTQSSRYLVKRTGEKVFLECVQDMDHENMFWYRQDPGLGLRLIYFSYDVKMKEKGDIPEGYSVSREKKERFSLILESASTNQTSMYLCATTSGLFGVNTGELFFGEGSRLTVL.